This TCR beta chain emerged from a study of T cell responses to AZD1222 COVID-19 vaccine. Study findings and constraints: The peak T cell response came first, and repertoires were sampled only after it. Baseline serology detected seropositivity in only a handful of AZD1222 recipients. A mostly white British donor set with more females was recruited, and clonal diversity was possibly underestimated.

Clones were read by immunoSEQ multiplex PCR, and TCRdb kept only the in-frame ones, dropping some. The sample contains about 150,000 clones, approximately 88% of which appear only once. A single count supports this clone. Its antigen remains unknown. The V and J ends lost 6 bases and 0 bases respectively, with 23 bases between them. CDR3 size: 18 residues. Germline V gives CDR1 LNHDA, CDR2 SQIVND (reference sequence). The sample here was peripheral blood, taken on day 0 of AZD1222 vaccination. J is TRBJ1-1 and V is TRBV19; D uncertain. The sequence came from an adult in good health. The CDR3 protein is CASSPSLPAAYMNTEAFF. DNA for the CDR3: TGTGCCAGTAGCCCTAGTTTACCAGCCGCGTACATGAACACTGAAGCTTTCTTT.